These 30 T cell receptor beta chains share one sample of origin, sequenced in a study of neurological immune-mediated disorders. TCRdb reanalysed the 5' RACE reads using MiXCR and keeps one entry per CDR3 protein. The data contain around 40,000 distinct CDR3 sequences, less than 9% of them singletons. Sequencing was carried out using CD4+ T cells from blood. The source of these receptors is a middle-aged man in good health.

This clonotype appeared a few times. The V call is TRBV3-1, the J call TRBJ2-1, with unresolved D. The V gene's germline CDR1 is LGHDT and CDR2 YNNKEL (reference sequence). V was trimmed by 0 bases and J by 8 bases, leaving 14 bases between them. This CDR3 contains 15 residues. The CDR3: CASSQEVYPGDEQFF. CDR3 sequence (DNA): TGTGCCAGCAGCCAAGAGGTCTACCCTGGGGATGAGCAGTTCTTC.

This clonotype was recorded at least ten times. The V and J genes are TRBV5-1 and TRBJ2-7, with 9 bases lining up with TRBD1. V was pared by 3 bases and J by 5 bases, with 6 bases of the junction left unmatched. Germline CDR1 is SGHRS and CDR2 is YFSETQ. The CDR3 is made up of 14 amino acids. CDR3 coding DNA: TGCGCCAGCAGCTCAGGACAGGGGTTCGACGAGCAGTACTTC. As protein: CASSSGQGFDEQYF.

This clonotype was recorded many times. The chain couples TRBV20-1 to TRBJ2-1, with TRBD1 matching over 7 bases. CDR1 is DFQATT and CDR2 is SNEGSKA in the germline V gene (reference sequence). With V trimmed by 3 bases and J by 0 bases, 5 bases remained unmatched. CDR3 size: 15 residues. The CDR3 region is CSARWDRVSYNEQFF. The CDR3 region has the DNA TGCAGTGCTAGGTGGGACAGAGTCTCCTACAATGAGCAGTTCTTC.

This clonotype has ten or more counts. CDR3 amino acids: CASSQDSGRGFAQFF. The CDR3 nucleotides read TGCGCCAGCAGCCAAGATAGCGGGAGGGGATTCGCGCAGTTCTTC. This chain links TRBV4-3 with TRBJ2-1; 11 bases are shared with TRBD2. The CDR3 has 15 amino acids. Germline V gene data show CDR1 as LGHNA and CDR2 as YSLEER. The J segment lost 12 bases and the V segment lost 0 bases, leaving 7 bases of the junction unmatched.

This clonotype counts as medium-sized. The V call is TRBV5-1, the J call TRBJ2-2, with a tentative D call TRBD1 (5 bases). Germline V gene sequence: CDR1 SGHRS, CDR2 YFSETQ. The germline V and J ends were trimmed by 4 bases and 0 bases, with 16 bases remaining between them. This CDR3 is built from 17 residues. The CDR3 reads CASSPNRPGPNTGELFF. The CDR3 DNA follows: TGCGCCAGCAGCCCCAACAGGCCAGGCCCGAACACCGGGGAGCTGTTTTTT. The full variable domain, rest sourced from reference TRBV5-1 and TRBJ2-2, is KAGVTQTPRYLIKTRGQQVTLSCSPISGHRSVSWYQQTPGQGLQFLFEYFSETQRNKGNFPGRFSGRQFSNSRSEMNVSTLELGDSALYLCASSPNRPGPNTGELFFGEGSRLTVL.

This clonotype showed up many times. This chain connects TRBV20-1 to TRBJ2-1; 7 bases are a match to TRBD2. The V gene's germline CDR1 is DFQATT and CDR2 SNEGSKA (reference sequence). This CDR3 spans 14 amino acids. J was trimmed by 11 bases and V by 0 bases; bases with no gene match: 10. The CDR3 loop reads CSARDLSSGRKQFF. CDR3 coding DNA: TGCAGTGCTAGAGACCTTTCTAGCGGCCGGAAGCAGTTCTTC.

The chain carries TRBV21-1 and TRBJ2-3; the table calls TRBD1, which could not be checked here. TRBV21-1 is noted as a pseudogene. The CDR3 runs to 19 residues. The CDR3 nucleotides are TGTGCCAGCAGCAAAGATCCTCCGGGACGGCGATTGAGGAGAAGTACGCAGTATTTT. Encoded protein: CASSKDPPGRRLRRSTQYF.

This clonotype was picked up many times. V gene TRBV10-3 combines with J gene TRBJ2-3, with TRBD2 matching 7 bases. Trimming at V came to 6 bases and at J to 6 bases, leaving 9 bases not matched to a gene. Germline V gene data show CDR1 as ENHRY and CDR2 as SYGVKD. The CDR3 has 14 amino acids. CDR3 sequence: CAIRGTTPQDTQYF. CDR3 sequence (DNA): TGTGCCATCAGAGGGACTACCCCGCAGGATACGCAGTATTTT.

This clonotype occurred many times. This sequence joins TRBV10-3 and TRBJ2-3, with a weak D call TRBD1 (5 bases). The CDR3 covers 15 residues. Trimming removed 4 bases from V and 2 bases from J, with 13 bases in between. Per germline, CDR1 ENHRY and CDR2 SYGVKD. The CDR3 coding sequence is TGTGCCATCAGTGCCCTCCAGGGTGCCACAGATACGCAGTATTTT. Translated: CAISALQGATDTQYF.

This clonotype was detected ten times or more. J is TRBJ2-7 and V is TRBV7-2, with a weak D call TRBD2 (5 bases). The CDR3 runs to 12 residues. V was shortened by 8 bases and J by 2 bases, with 10 bases between the two germline ends. Germline loops: CDR1 SGHTA, CDR2 FQGNSA. The CDR3 DNA is TGTGCCAGCGGCCCCGGGACCTACGAGCAGTACTTC. The encoded protein is CASGPGTYEQYF.

Ten or more counts support this clonotype. The chain carries TRBV5-5 and TRBJ2-7; 11 bases line up with TRBD1. The CDR3 has 15 residues. The V gene end was trimmed by 4 bases and the J gene end by 4 bases; junction bases not matched to a gene: 7. Germline V gene data show CDR1 as SGHKS and CDR2 as YYEKEE (reference sequence). For the CDR3, the DNA is TGTGCCAGCAGCCCCCGGGACAGGGGGTGGTACGAGCAGTACTTC. This sequence encodes CASSPRDRGWYEQYF.

This clonotype was counted many times. J is TRBJ1-2 and V is TRBV20-1, with D maybe TRBD1 (5 bases). The CDR3 is made up of 13 amino acids. Between the trimmed V and J ends, which lost 5 bases and 5 bases, there was a span of 15 bases. CDR1 is DFQATT, CDR2 SNEGSKA, per germline (reference sequence). Written as DNA, the CDR3 is TGCAGTGCTCAAACCAGGGACTTTTATGGCTACACCTTC. Its protein is CSAQTRDFYGYTF.

The sample holds many counts of this clonotype. V is TRBV20-1 and J is TRBJ2-7; 9 bases align to TRBD2. V lost 6 bases, J lost 4 bases, and 10 bases stayed unmatched. The CDR3 runs to 14 residues. Germline-derived CDR1 and CDR2 are DFQATT and SNEGSKA (reference sequence). The CDR3 loop reads CSAEPGLAGYEQYF. The DNA for the CDR3 is TGCAGTGCCGAGCCGGGACTAGCTGGTTACGAGCAGTACTTC.

This clonotype was counted many times. The V gene is TRBV5-6, the J gene TRBJ2-5; D might be TRBD1 or TRBD2, each matching 5 bases. V was cut by 5 bases and J by 10 bases, with 18 bases left in between. Germline CDR1 reads SGHDT; CDR2 reads YYEEEE. CDR3 length: 13 residues. The CDR3 here is CASSSGPLVVQYF. CDR3 DNA: TGTGCCAGCAGTTCGGGACCCCTAGTTGTCCAGTACTTC.

At least ten counts were recorded for this clonotype. The chain couples TRBV5-1 to TRBJ1-1; 9 nucleotides agree with TRBD1. The germline V gene has CDR1 SGHRS and CDR2 YFSETQ. CDR3 size: 14 residues. Trimming took 3 bases from V and 5 from J; bases not matched to a gene: 5. Written as DNA, the CDR3 is TGCGCCAGCAGCTCAACAGGGGGCGAGACTGAAGCTTTCTTT. Amino acid sequence: CASSSTGGETEAFF. Variable domain in full (rest from reference TRBV5-1 and TRBJ1-1): KAGVTQTPRYLIKTRGQQVTLSCSPISGHRSVSWYQQTPGQGLQFLFEYFSETQRNKGNFPGRFSGRQFSNSRSEMNVSTLELGDSALYLCASSSTGGETEAFFGQGTRLTVV.

This clonotype has ten or more counts. This chain uses TRBV6-2 or TRBV6-3 with TRBJ2-7; D is unresolved. The V end lost 6 bases, the J end lost 5 bases, and 14 bases lay between the germline ends. The CDR3 runs 13 residues. Per germline, CDR1 MNHEY and CDR2 SVGEGT. CDR3 DNA: TGTGCCAGCAGACCTCCCACCCGCCACGAGCAGTACTTC. Translation: CASRPPTRHEQYF.

This clonotype appeared many times. The chain employs TRBV28 and TRBJ2-1; the D is unclear. The CDR3 loop spans 12 amino acids. The V and J ends lost 1 base and 10 bases respectively, with 8 bases between them. The germline V gene encodes CDR1 MDHEN and CDR2 SYDVKM. This CDR3 is CASSLLASEQFF. CDR3 DNA sequence: TGTGCCAGCAGTTTATTAGCATCGGAGCAGTTCTTC.

This clonotype was seen a handful of times. The V call is TRBV30, the J call TRBJ1-2; TRBD1 matches at 7 bases. CDR1 is GTSNPN and CDR2 is SVGIG in the germline V gene (reference sequence). V was pared by 4 bases and J by 4 bases, with 9 bases of the junction left unmatched. The CDR3 is made up of 14 amino acids. The CDR3, as DNA: TGTGCCTGGACCCGGACAGGTTATAGCTATGGCTACACCTTC. As protein: CAWTRTGYSYGYTF.

In this sample, this clonotype turned up many times. This chain connects TRBV7-3 to TRBJ2-2; TRBD1 matches 9 bases. The CDR3 consists of 14 residues. Germline assignment: CDR1 SGHTA and CDR2 FQGTGA. V was clipped by 6 bases and J by 6 bases; unmatched bases: 5. The CDR3 spells CASRQGTGSGELFF. The CDR3 DNA sequence: TGTGCCAGCAGGCAAGGGACAGGGTCCGGGGAGCTGTTTTTT.

This clonotype was seen ten or more times. The chain combines TRBV28 with TRBJ2-7, with D perhaps TRBD2 (5 bases). V was pared by 5 bases and J by 3 bases, with 14 bases between. Per germline, CDR1 MDHEN and CDR2 SYDVKM. There are 14 residues in the CDR3. CDR3 loop: CASSNSRGSYEQYF. The CDR3 bases are TGTGCCAGCAGTAACTCGAGAGGGAGCTACGAGCAGTACTTC.

This clonotype showed up many times. V is TRBV7-8 and J is TRBJ1-5; no firm D call. In germline, CDR1 is SGHVS, CDR2 FQNEAQ. V was cut by 0 bases and J by 6 bases, with 15 bases left in between. The CDR3 is 16 residues long. CDR3 protein: CASSLARVVGSQPQHF. Written as DNA, the CDR3 is TGTGCCAGCAGCTTAGCGCGGGTGGTCGGCAGTCAGCCCCAGCATTTT. The full variable domain, rest sourced from reference TRBV7-8 and TRBJ1-5, is GAGVSQSPRYKVAKRGQDVALRCDPISGHVSLFWYQQALGQGPEFLTYFQNEAQLDKSGLPSDRFFAERPEGSVSTLKIQRTQQEDSAVYLCASSLARVVGSQPQHFGDGTRLSIL.

This clonotype was seen many times. The chain carries TRBV7-3 and TRBJ2-1; 7 nucleotides match TRBD1. V gave up 5 bases and J gave up 4 bases; unmatched junction bases: 11. The CDR3 is 16 amino acids. Germline CDR1 reads SGHTA; CDR2 reads FQGTGA. This CDR3 reads CASSNQGGQVYNEQFF. CDR3 coding DNA: TGTGCCAGCAGCAACCAAGGTGGACAGGTATACAATGAGCAGTTCTTC.

This clonotype came up once. A much more abundant neighbour one base away suggests this may be a read error. The V call is TRBV7-9, the J call TRBJ2-7, with a possible D match to TRBD1 (6 bases). Trimming removed 5 bases at V and 1 base at J, with 12 bases between. The CDR3 spans 14 residues. The germline V gene encodes CDR1 SEHNR and CDR2 FQNEAQ (reference sequence). CDR3 sequence: CASSLVGHSYEQYF. As DNA, the CDR3 is TGTGCCAGCAGCCTAGTGGGACATTCCTACGAGCAGTACTTC.

V gene TRBV7-9 combines with J gene TRBJ2-1; D possibly uses TRBD1 or TRBD2 (5 bases each). This CDR3 spans 14 amino acids. From germline, CDR1 is SEHNR and CDR2 FQNEAQ (reference sequence). The germline V and J ends were trimmed by 9 bases and 3 bases, with 15 bases remaining between them. The CDR3 DNA is TGTGCCAGTTCCCGAGGGGATGGCTACAATGAGCAGTTCTTC. As protein: CASSRGDGYNEQFF.

This clonotype has a count of ten or more. CDR3 nucleotides: TGCAGTGCTTTCCCCCGGCAGGGCAAGTGGGCCTACGAGCAGTACTTC. It is translated as CSAFPRQGKWAYEQYF. The chain has TRBV20-1 and TRBJ2-7; TRBD1 might be the D (5 bases). V shed 5 bases and J shed 2 bases, with 22 bases lying between them. The germline V gene has CDR1 DFQATT and CDR2 SNEGSKA (reference sequence). The CDR3 is 16 residues long.

This clonotype was seen at least ten times. The chain is built from TRBV6-2 or TRBV6-3 and TRBJ2-7; 8 nucleotides line up with TRBD1. In germline, CDR1 is MNHEY, CDR2 SVGEGT. The V segment lost 5 bases and the J segment 7 bases; nucleotides outside the gene matches: 10. The CDR3 is 14 amino acids. The CDR3 loop reads CASSQGDRSREQYF. The DNA for the CDR3 is TGTGCCAGCAGTCAAGGGGACAGGTCGCGAGAGCAGTACTTC.

There are many counts of this clonotype. The chain joins TRBV7-2 to TRBJ1-6, with 8 bases aligning to TRBD1. In germline, CDR1 is SGHTA, CDR2 FQGNSA. Trimming took 2 bases from V and 0 from J; bases not matched to a gene: 9. The CDR3 loop spans 19 amino acids. CDR3 sequence: CASSLPRGQGSSYNSPLHF. The DNA of the CDR3 is TGTGCCAGCAGCTTACCACGAGGACAGGGCAGCTCCTATAATTCACCCCTCCACTTT.

This clonotype was recorded at least ten times. The V gene is TRBV6-5, the J gene TRBJ1-4, with D unclear. Germline V gene lookup returns CDR1 MNHEY and CDR2 SVGAGI. The ends were cut back, 6 bases at V and 7 bases at J, with 12 bases in the middle. There are 13 residues in the CDR3. CDR3 coding DNA: TGTGCCAGCAGCCCGTTGGCCCGTGAAAAACTGTTTTTT. It codes for CASSPLAREKLFF.

By its share, this clonotype is medium-sized. The chain recombines TRBV20-1 with TRBJ1-2; D possibly corresponds to TRBD1 (5 bases). With 4 bases removed from V and 2 bases from J, the gap between germline ends came to 8 bases. Germline lookup yields CDR1 DFQATT and CDR2 SNEGSKA (reference sequence). The CDR3 extends over 12 amino acids. The CDR3 bases are TGCAGTGCTACTCGGGGGAACTATGGCTACACCTTC. This codes for CSATRGNYGYTF.

This clonotype was counted ten times or more. The chain recombines TRBV5-1 with TRBJ2-3; D is possibly TRBD1 or TRBD2 (5 bases each). V shed 4 bases and J shed 0 bases, with 9 bases lying between them. The CDR3 has 14 amino acids. Germline CDR1 is SGHRS and CDR2 is YFSETQ. This CDR3 is CASSGTISTDTQYF. CDR3 nucleotides: TGCGCCAGCAGCGGGACGATCAGCACAGATACGCAGTATTTT.